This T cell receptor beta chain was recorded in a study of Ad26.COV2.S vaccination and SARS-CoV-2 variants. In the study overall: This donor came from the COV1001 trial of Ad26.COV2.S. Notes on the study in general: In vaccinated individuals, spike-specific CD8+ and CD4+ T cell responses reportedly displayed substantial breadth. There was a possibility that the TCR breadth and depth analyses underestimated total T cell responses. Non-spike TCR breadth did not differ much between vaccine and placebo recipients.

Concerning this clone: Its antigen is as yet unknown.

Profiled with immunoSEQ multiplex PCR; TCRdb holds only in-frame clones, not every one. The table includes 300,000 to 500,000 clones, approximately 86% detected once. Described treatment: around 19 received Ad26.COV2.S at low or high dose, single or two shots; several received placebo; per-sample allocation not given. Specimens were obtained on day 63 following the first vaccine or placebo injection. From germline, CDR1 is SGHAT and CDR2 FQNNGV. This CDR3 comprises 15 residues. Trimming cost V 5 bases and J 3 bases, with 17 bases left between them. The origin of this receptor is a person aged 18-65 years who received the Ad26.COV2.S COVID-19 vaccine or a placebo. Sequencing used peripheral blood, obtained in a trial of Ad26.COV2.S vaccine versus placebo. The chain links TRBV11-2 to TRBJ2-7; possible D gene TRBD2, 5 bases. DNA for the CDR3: TGTGCCAGCAGCCTCCTAAGAGGGTCGAGCTACGAGCAGTACTTC. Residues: CASSLLRGSSYEQYF.